The entry below describes one T cell receptor beta chain. Germline V gives CDR1 SGHTA, CDR2 FQGNSA. J gave up 7 bases and V 5 bases, and 8 bases lay outside the gene matches. CDR3 length: 15 residues. Libraries were prepared by immunoSEQ multiplex PCR; TCRdb keeps only in-frame clonotypes and omits some of them. The table includes about 62,000 clones, around 87% detected once. Patients from Seattle were sampled longitudinally, starting during active infection. The source of the sample is a study of blood T cell repertoires in COVID-19. Study-wide background: Acute-phase and convalescent COVID-19 samples originated in the United States, Italy and Spain. PBMCs, B-cell-depleted T cells, or T cells were the source of the cDNA or gDNA that made up the material.

The rearrangement joins TRBV7-2 to TRBJ2-4; the match to TRBD2 covers 10 bases. This TCR came from a woman aged 60 to 75 with COVID-19, enrolled during active disease. The specimen was peripheral blood. In DNA form, the CDR3 reads TGTGCCAGCAGCCCACCGGGACTAGCGAGCAACATTCAGTACTTC. Residues: CASSPPGLASNIQYF.